The TCR beta chain described here comes from a study of T cells in Graves' hyperthyroidism and ophthalmopathy. Whole-study findings and limits: Ophthalmopathy, as predicted by the model, came a median approximately 5.9 months after the prediction. Among clonotypes expanded in thyroid above 0.001, most were also found in blood.

RNA transcripts served as the template for amplifying TCR beta CDR3 regions. TCR CDR3 underwent first-round RT-PCR with the HTBI primer set. TCRdb reanalysed the multiplex PCR reads using MiXCR and keeps one entry per CDR3 protein. The sample carries some 580,000 distinct CDR3 sequences, 16% recorded once. Between the trimmed V and J ends, which lost 4 bases and 5 bases, there was a span of 14 bases. From germline, CDR1 is LGHDT and CDR2 YNNKEL (reference sequence). This CDR3 spans 14 amino acids. Only a few counts were recorded for this clonotype. Its antigen is unknown. Orbital computed tomography and thyroid ultrasound, together with serum TRAb and thyroxine and clinical symptoms, were used for diagnoses. Fresh peripheral blood, roughly 10 ml, was the source of the PBMCs.

The chain employs TRBV3-1 and TRBJ1-1; D may be TRBD1 (6 bases). The sequence was collected from a woman in her thirties or forties with Graves' ophthalmopathy. Sequenced: blood. CDR3 bases: TGTGCCAGCAGCCGCAGGGGAATTGGGACTGAAGCTTTCTTT. It codes for CASSRRGIGTEAFF.